Below, 29 T cell receptor beta chains from the same sample are listed, as sequenced in a study of blood T cell repertoires in COVID-19 (dated by TCRdb to 2020 to 2021). The library was made by the immunoSEQ multiplex PCR assay. TCRdb obtained this table from immuneACCESS and retained in-frame rearrangements with V and J assigned. These tables miss some clones; where compared with another copy, unresolved V genes account for less than half of the shortfall, and the remainder is unexplained. Across this sample there are around 100,000 clones, with about 85% seen only once. Together, the top ten hold 2.5% to 3.5% of the sample. What was sequenced was peripheral blood. Receptors were obtained from a man aged 45 to 65 in a cohort sampled during active COVID-19.

In DNA, the CDR3 is TGTGCCAGCAGGACCGGGGGGGCTGGGGCCAACGTCCTGACTTTC. Translated: CASRTGGAGANVLTF. V and J are TRBV6-5 and TRBJ2-6, with 8 bases matching TRBD2. J was trimmed by 2 bases and V by 6 bases; bases with no gene match: 3. From germline, CDR1 is MNHEY and CDR2 SVGAGI. The CDR3 extends over 15 amino acids.

This clone turned up a few times. This chain joins TRBV6-6 and TRBJ2-5; D perhaps matches TRBD2 (7 bases). CDR1 and CDR2 (germline): MNHNY, SVGAGI (reference sequence). This CDR3 is built from 14 residues. Trimming shortened V by 8 bases and J by 4 bases, and 17 bases separated the two germline ends. The CDR3 DNA sequence: TGTGCCAGCTGGGCGGGGGCCTCGATAGAGACCCAGTACTTC. Translation: CASWAGASIETQYF.

V and J are TRBV5-1 and TRBJ1-3; 8 nucleotides line up with TRBD1. Trimming at V came to 0 bases and at J to 2 bases, leaving 4 bases not matched to a gene. This CDR3 region has 16 residues. Looked up from germline, CDR1 is SGHRS and CDR2 is YFSETQ. CDR3 amino acids: CASSLDGQGAGNTIYF. CDR3 sequence (DNA): TGCGCCAGCAGCTTGGATGGACAGGGCGCTGGAAACACCATATATTTT.

The V and J genes are TRBV5-1 and TRBJ1-1, with 8 bases matching TRBD1. Germline trimming cut 4 bases from V and 8 bases from J; bases unmatched to any gene: 4. This CDR3 is built from 12 residues. Germline V lookup: CDR1 SGHRS, CDR2 YFSETQ. CDR3 residues: CASSVTGEEAFF. In nucleotides, the CDR3 is TGCGCCAGCAGCGTGACAGGGGAGGAAGCTTTCTTT.

This clone was detected only once. The DNA for the CDR3 is TGCAGTGCTAGTACAGGGGGCATCGAGACCCAGTACTTC. It is translated as CSASTGGIETQYF. The rearrangement uses TRBV20-1 and TRBJ2-5; 9 nucleotides agree with TRBD1. Germline V CDR1 and CDR2: DFQATT, SNEGSKA (reference sequence). The trim removed 3 bases at V and 5 bases at J, leaving 4 bases unmatched. CDR3 length equals 13 residues.

This chain joins TRBV4-1 and TRBJ2-1, with TRBD2 as a possible D gene (6 bases). V lost 0 bases and J lost 12, with 12 bases in between. Germline lookup yields CDR1 MGHRA and CDR2 YSYEKL. The CDR3 totals 13 residues. CDR3 coding DNA: TGCGCCAGCAGCCAAGATCGTGGGACTCTGCAGTTCTTC. Protein sequence: CASSQDRGTLQFF.

Written as DNA, the CDR3 is TGTGCCAGCAGTCGCCAAGGGGGTGGCTACACCTTC. Protein: CASSRQGGGYTF. The V call is TRBV6-5, the J call TRBJ1-2, with D possibly TRBD1 on 6 matching bases. V lost 5 bases and J lost 7, with 11 bases in between. This CDR3 is 12 amino acids long. The germline V gene encodes CDR1 MNHEY and CDR2 SVGAGI.

This chain joins TRBV7-8 and TRBJ2-7; 7 bases line up with TRBD2. Per germline, CDR1 SGHVS and CDR2 FQNEAQ. Unmatched junction bases numbered 5, after V lost 0 bases and J lost 0 bases. The CDR3 length is 16 residues. CDR3 DNA: TGTGCCAGCAGCTTAGCTGGGGGGGGGAGCTCCTACGAGCAGTACGTC. Its protein is CASSLAGGGSSYEQYV.

The chain uses TRBV24-1 and TRBJ2-2, with 7 bases that match TRBD1. Per germline, CDR1 KGHDR and CDR2 SFDVKD. The CDR3 contains 13 residues. Trimming at V came to 12 bases and at J to 2 bases, leaving 5 bases not matched to a gene. CDR3 residues: CAAGTENTGELFF. The CDR3 bases are TGTGCCGCCGGGACAGAAAACACCGGGGAGCTGTTTTTT.

The chain joins TRBV15 to TRBJ1-5; a weak D match, TRBD1 (5 bases). CDR3 length: 13 amino acids. Germline assignment: CDR1 LNHNV and CDR2 YYDKDF (reference sequence). V gave up 8 bases and J gave up 5 bases, with 13 bases separating them. In nucleotides, the CDR3 is TGTGCCACCCAGGGCCCCCGGGATCAGCCCCAGCATTTT. Amino acid sequence: CATQGPRDQPQHF.

This clone has a handful of counts. The chain uses TRBV5-4 and TRBJ1-2, with 7 bases matching TRBD1. With 4 bases clipped from V and 5 bases from J, the junction kept 14 bases outside the gene matches. This CDR3 has 16 residues. Germline V gives CDR1 SGHNT, CDR2 YYREEE (reference sequence). The CDR3 sequence is CASSPPGQYLSYGYTF. CDR3 nucleotides: TGTGCCAGCAGCCCCCCGGGACAGTACCTAAGTTATGGCTACACCTTC.

The V gene is TRBV9, the J gene TRBJ1-5; 7 nucleotides agree with TRBD1. The CDR3 is 16 residues long. V lost 2 bases and J lost 0; bases outside the gene matches: 5. Per germline, CDR1 SGDLS and CDR2 YYNGEE. Here the CDR3 DNA reads TGTGCCAGCAGCGTCGGGCAGGGGGGTAGCAATCAGCCCCAGCATTTT. It translates to CASSVGQGGSNQPQHF.

V is TRBV4-3 and J is TRBJ2-1; 10 positions match TRBD1. Germline CDR1 and CDR2: LGHNA and YSLEER. The length of the CDR3 is 18 residues. V shed 0 bases, J shed 8 bases, and the junction held 13 bases outside the gene matches. This chain's CDR3 is CASSQERRGTGVIDEQFF. The CDR3, as DNA: TGCGCCAGCAGCCAAGAGCGGCGAGGGACAGGGGTTATCGATGAGCAGTTCTTC.

This rearrangement joins TRBV5-1 to TRBJ1-4; 7 nucleotides line up with TRBD1. The CDR3 runs to 14 residues. Germline values: CDR1 SGHRS, CDR2 YFSETQ. The J segment lost 7 bases and the V segment lost 4 bases, leaving 7 bases of the junction unmatched. The chain's CDR3 is CASSTGETGEKLFF. CDR3 DNA: TGCGCCAGCAGCACAGGGGAAACGGGTGAAAAACTGTTTTTT.

As to this clone: Other nucleotide sequences in the sample specify the same CDR3. The genes are TRBV12-5 and TRBJ2-5; 8 bases are shared with TRBD1. Germline V gene data show CDR1 as LGHNT and CDR2 as FRNRAP. V was clipped by 4 bases and J by 1 base; unmatched bases: 5. This CDR3 has 15 amino acids. CDR3 loop: CASGSGQGPQETQYF. The CDR3 DNA is TGTGCTAGTGGTTCCGGACAGGGTCCCCAAGAGACCCAGTACTTC.

The V call is TRBV19, the J call TRBJ2-5; 7 nucleotides agree with TRBD1. The germline V gene has CDR1 LNHDA and CDR2 SQIVND (reference sequence). The CDR3 sequence is 15 residues long. The V segment lost 4 bases and the J segment 2 bases; nucleotides outside the gene matches: 7. For the CDR3, the DNA is TGTGCCAGTAGTAGCGAGACAGGGCCTCAAGAGACCCAGTACTTC. This sequence encodes CASSSETGPQETQYF.

This clone was observed a single time. The CDR3 loop is CASSPQVWLDYGYTF. Written as DNA, the CDR3 is TGTGCCAGCAGCCCACAGGTGTGGCTGGACTATGGCTACACCTTC. The chain is built from TRBV7-2 and TRBJ1-2; weak D call: TRBD1 (5 bases). V was shortened by 5 bases and J by 3 bases, with 16 bases between the two germline ends. The germline gives CDR1 SGHTA, CDR2 FQGNSA. CDR3 size: 15 residues.

The J gene is TRBJ2-3, the V gene TRBV7-2; possibly TRBD2 for D (7 bases). V shed 5 bases and J shed 6 bases, with 15 bases lying between them. This CDR3 has 14 residues. Per the germline V gene, CDR1 is SGHTA and CDR2 is FQGNSA. CDR3 protein: CASSPRGALDTQYF. CDR3 DNA: TGTGCCAGCAGCCCTCGGGGGGCCCTGGATACGCAGTATTTT.

Here the CDR3 reads CASSLRRRGSTDTQYF. CDR3 coding DNA: TGTGCCAGCAGCTTACGGAGGCGGGGTAGCACAGATACGCAGTATTTT. The chain recombines TRBV7-2 with TRBJ2-3, with D perhaps matching TRBD2 (6 bases). The CDR3 sequence is 16 residues long. Germline CDR1 SGHTA, CDR2 FQGNSA. Trimming removed 2 bases from V and 0 bases from J, with 12 bases in between.

The V call is TRBV2, the J call TRBJ2-1, with 12 bases that match TRBD2. Germline CDR1 is SNHLY and CDR2 is FYNNEI. J gave up 8 bases and V 3 bases, and 8 bases lay outside the gene matches. This CDR3 spans 16 amino acids. The CDR3: CASSDWASGGVDEQFF. For the CDR3, the DNA is TGTGCCAGCAGTGATTGGGCTAGCGGGGGGGTAGATGAGCAGTTCTTC. The full variable domain, its missing parts supplied by reference TRBV2 and TRBJ2-1, is EPEVTQTPSHQVTQMGQEVILRCVPISNHLYFYWYRQILGQKVEFLVSFYNNEISEKSEIFDDQFSVERPDGSNFTLKIRSTKLEDSAMYFCASSDWASGGVDEQFFGPGTRLTVL.

This chain links TRBV9 with TRBJ2-5; TRBD2 matches at 11 bases. The CDR3 runs to 15 residues. Germline assignment: CDR1 SGDLS and CDR2 YYNGEE. Trimming at V came to 3 bases and at J to 4 bases, leaving 5 bases not matched to a gene. As DNA, the CDR3 is TGTGCCAGCAGCGGAGCGGGACTAGCGGCAGAGACCCAGTACTTC. Protein product: CASSGAGLAAETQYF.

The chain joins TRBV6-5 to TRBJ2-1; 11 nucleotides agree with TRBD2. V dropped 6 bases and J dropped 8; count of bases not matched to a gene: 6. The CDR3 has 14 residues. Germline-derived CDR1 and CDR2 are MNHEY and SVGAGI. This CDR3 is CASSVAGGPDEQFF. CDR3 bases: TGTGCCAGCAGCGTAGCGGGGGGGCCTGATGAGCAGTTCTTC.

The chain joins TRBV13 to TRBJ1-1; tentative D call: TRBD1 (6 bases). Trimming took 2 bases from V and 0 from J, leaving 13 bases between them. The CDR3 spans 16 residues. Germline values: CDR1 PRHDT, CDR2 FYEKMQ (reference sequence). The chain's CDR3 is CASSLYRDAVNTEAFF. The CDR3 DNA sequence: TGTGCCAGCAGCTTATACAGGGACGCGGTGAACACTGAAGCTTTCTTT.

The chain carries TRBV2 and TRBJ2-1, with TRBD1 identical over 8 bases. CDR1 and CDR2 from the germline V gene are SNHLY and FYNNEI. The CDR3 has 14 amino acids. The V and J ends lost 6 bases and 9 bases, in that order; junction bases with no gene match: 10. The DNA of the CDR3 is TGTGCCAGCAGCGTCGACAGGGGACCCGGTGAGCAGTTCTTC. Amino acid sequence: CASSVDRGPGEQFF.

The J gene is TRBJ1-5, the V gene TRBV19; TRBD1 might be the D (6 bases). V lost 3 bases to trimming and J lost 6 bases, with 15 bases between them. CDR1 LNHDA and CDR2 SQIVND come from the germline V gene (reference sequence). The CDR3 is 15 residues long. The CDR3: CASSMIMGAAQPQHF. DNA for the CDR3: TGTGCCAGTAGTATGATTATGGGGGCCGCTCAGCCCCAGCATTTT.

CDR3 sequence: CASSEVISGRLFF. CDR3 in DNA: TGTGCCAGCAGTGAAGTAATCTCGGGGAGACTGTTTTTT. The chain combines TRBV2 with TRBJ1-4; D gene unclear. Per the germline V gene, CDR1 is SNHLY and CDR2 is FYNNEI. The CDR3 consists of 13 residues. Trimming pared 1 base from V and 13 bases from J, leaving 13 bases between.

The chain links TRBV5-6 to TRBJ1-1; D gene uncertain. CDR1 and CDR2 (germline): SGHDT, YYEEEE. CDR3 length: 14 amino acids. V lost 1 base and J lost 3, with 10 bases in between. The CDR3 sequence is CASSLYSRDTEAFF. CDR3 DNA sequence: TGTGCCAGCAGCTTGTATTCGAGAGACACTGAAGCTTTCTTT.

The chain recombines TRBV19 with TRBJ1-2; a possible D gene is TRBD1 (5 bases). In germline, CDR1 is LNHDA, CDR2 SQIVND (reference sequence). There are 12 residues in the CDR3. V lost 7 bases and J 5 bases, leaving 11 bases between the germline ends. For the CDR3, the DNA is TGTGCCAGTAATCACAGGTTGTATGGCTACACCTTC. Translating gives CASNHRLYGYTF.

This clone came up many times. The chain combines TRBV4-1 with TRBJ2-2, with TRBD2 as a possible D gene (6 bases). CDR1 is MGHRA and CDR2 is YSYEKL in the germline V gene. The CDR3 sequence is 16 residues long. V was shortened by 2 bases and J by 3 bases, with 13 bases between the two germline ends. The CDR3 nucleotides are TGCGCCAGCAGCCAATGGCAGGGAGGAGACACCGGGGAGCTGTTTTTT. This codes for CASSQWQGGDTGELFF.